These 30 T cell receptor beta chains originate from one sample sequenced in a study of cytomegalovirus exposure and HLA in healthy donors. The PCR contained 60 Vbeta and 13 Jbeta primers. The data were produced by immunoSEQ multiplex PCR, yet TCRdb's version contains in-frame clones alone and is incomplete. The table has 130,000 or so clones, 88% seen once; the top ten hold roughly 0.53%. Sequencing was carried out using PBMCs. The receptors were sampled from a woman aged 40 to 50 in good health and CMV-seronegative.

As regards this clone: One end of the junction is discordant with germline, which a read error may explain. This chain uses TRBV7-7 with TRBJ2-2; 10 nucleotides align to TRBD2. The CDR3 extends over 14 amino acids. Germline assignment: CDR1 SSHAT and CDR2 FNYEAQ (reference sequence). The CDR3 bases are TGTGCTAGCAGCCCTAGCGGGAGTCCCGGGGAGCTGTTTTTT. Residues: CASSPSGSPGELFF.

A word on this clone: The germline gene is not matched at one end of the junction; a read error may be the cause. The J gene is TRBJ2-5, the V gene TRBV7-9, with D perhaps TRBD2 (6 bases). Looked up from germline, CDR1 is SEHNR and CDR2 is FQNEAQ (reference sequence). The CDR3 contains 14 residues. The chain's CDR3 is CSSSSIWGEETQYF. DNA of the CDR3: TGTTCCAGCAGCTCCATCTGGGGGGAGGAGACCCAGTACTTC.

The chain combines TRBV9 with TRBJ2-1; 7 bases align to TRBD1. Germline lookup yields CDR1 SGDLS and CDR2 YYNGEE. This CDR3 is built from 13 residues. With 0 bases clipped from V and 8 bases from J, the junction kept 2 bases outside the gene matches. In DNA form, the CDR3 reads TGTGCCAGCAGCGTAGGAGGGGGCGATGAGCAGTTCTTC. Translating gives CASSVGGGDEQFF.

This chain uses TRBV7-8 with TRBJ2-7, with TRBD1 matching over 9 bases. V trimming: 1 base; J trimming: 4 bases; junction bases outside the gene matches: 8. Germline V lookup: CDR1 SGHVS, CDR2 FQNEAQ. This CDR3 has 16 residues. The CDR3 DNA reads TGTGCCAGCAGCTTAGGCCGCAAAGGACAGGGGTACGAGCAGTACTTC. Protein product: CASSLGRKGQGYEQYF.

The rearrangement uses TRBV29-1 and TRBJ1-5, with a weak D call TRBD1 (6 bases). Trimming left V 4 bases short and J 3 bases short, with 10 bases between. The CDR3 sequence is 13 residues long. Germline V lookup: CDR1 SQVTM, CDR2 ANQGSEA. The CDR3 bases are TGCAGCGTTGGCAGGGGAGACAATCAGCCCCAGCATTTT. Translated, it gives CSVGRGDNQPQHF. Complete variable domain (other parts from reference TRBV29-1 and TRBJ1-5): SAVISQKPSRDICQRGTSLTIQCQVDSQVTMMFWYRQQPGQSLTLIATANQGSEATYESGFVIDKFPISRPNLTFSTLTVSNMSPEDSSIYLCSVGRGDNQPQHFGDGTRLSIL.

This clone was counted once. This rearrangement joins TRBV11-3 to TRBJ1-1, with a weak D call TRBD1 (5 bases). The V end was cut by 4 bases, the J end by 1 base, with 10 bases between. The CDR3 extends over 14 amino acids. Germline CDR1 reads SGHNT; CDR2 reads YENEEA. The CDR3: CASSSLQANTEAFF. CDR3 DNA sequence: TGTGCCAGCAGCTCCTTACAGGCGAACACTGAAGCTTTCTTT.

Of note for this clone: At one end the junction does not follow the germline gene, possibly because of a read error. The chain recombines TRBV7-9 with TRBJ2-7, with a weak D call TRBD2 (7 bases). There are 16 residues in the CDR3. Germline-derived CDR1 and CDR2 are SEHNR and FQNEAQ (reference sequence). In nucleotides, the CDR3 is TGTTCCAGCAGCTTATATGAGGGGGGGAGCTCCTACGAGCAGTACTTC. Translated, it gives CSSSLYEGGSSYEQYF.

The chain joins TRBV11-3 to TRBJ2-5; D uncertain. Germline lookup yields CDR1 SGHNT and CDR2 YENEEA. The CDR3 covers 15 residues. Trimming stripped 0 bases from V and 4 bases from J, with 12 bases between. CDR3 amino acids: CASSLEVWPRETQYF. CDR3 DNA sequence: TGTGCCAGCAGCTTAGAGGTGTGGCCAAGAGAGACCCAGTACTTC.

This rearrangement joins TRBV6-1 to TRBJ2-7; 7 bases are a match to TRBD1. J was trimmed by 2 bases and V by 4 bases; bases with no gene match: 5. This CDR3 spans 14 amino acids. Germline V gene data show CDR1 as MNHNS and CDR2 as SASEGT. The CDR3 reads CASSGTGQPYEQYF. The CDR3 DNA follows: TGTGCCAGCAGTGGTACGGGACAGCCCTACGAGCAGTACTTC.

The gene calls are TRBV29-1 and TRBJ2-5; D might be TRBD2 (6 bases). Germline assignment: CDR1 SQVTM and CDR2 ANQGSEA. V gave up 6 bases and J gave up 5 bases, with 16 bases separating them. This CDR3 region has 13 residues. The CDR3 nucleotides read TGCAGCGTCGAGCGGGTACGGGGGGAGACCCAGTACTTC. Translated: CSVERVRGETQYF.

The rearrangement links TRBV6-1 to TRBJ2-5; possible D gene TRBD1, 5 bases. The CDR3 sequence is 13 residues long. V lost 10 bases, J lost 1 base, and 13 bases lay in between. Germline CDR1 and CDR2: MNHNS and SASEGT. The chain's CDR3 is CATLDRTQETQYF. CDR3 nucleotide sequence: TGTGCCACCTTAGACAGAACCCAAGAGACCCAGTACTTC.

This clone was seen a few times. This sequence joins TRBV5-1 and TRBJ2-3; possible D gene TRBD1, 6 bases. The length of the CDR3 is 15 residues. Deletions cut 0 bases from V and 2 bases from J, with 10 bases between. Germline V gene sequence: CDR1 SGHRS, CDR2 YFSETQ. The CDR3: CASSLGGGSTDTQYF. The CDR3 nucleotides read TGCGCCAGCAGCTTGGGAGGGGGTTCCACAGATACGCAGTATTTT.

The sample holds one count of this clone. The chain is built from TRBV28 and TRBJ1-2; the match to TRBD1 covers 7 bases. This CDR3 has 14 residues. With V trimmed by 2 bases and J by 7 bases, 7 bases remained unmatched. CDR1 and CDR2 from the germline V gene are MDHEN and SYDVKM. The CDR3 sequence: CASSLQGDLPGYTF. Here the CDR3 DNA reads TGTGCCAGCAGTTTACAGGGGGATCTTCCTGGCTACACCTTC.

This chain uses TRBV19 with TRBJ2-1, with 10 bases fitting TRBD2. The CDR3 extends over 15 amino acids. Per the germline V gene, CDR1 is LNHDA and CDR2 is SQIVND (reference sequence). J was trimmed by 6 bases and V by 1 base; bases with no gene match: 3. For the CDR3, the DNA is TGTGCCAGTAGTATAGGTAGCGGGAGGAGCAATGAGCAGTTCTTC. Protein sequence: CASSIGSGRSNEQFF.

J is TRBJ2-1 and V is TRBV27; TRBD2 matches 7 bases. Trimming at V came to 6 bases and at J to 4 bases, leaving 3 bases not matched to a gene. The CDR3 loop spans 13 amino acids. The germline V gene encodes CDR1 MNHEY and CDR2 SMNVEV (reference sequence). The CDR3 DNA follows: TGTGCCAGCAGGGTGGGAGGGTACAATGAGCAGTTCTTC. Encoded protein: CASRVGGYNEQFF.

The chain links TRBV7-9 to TRBJ1-4; D not certain. Looked up from germline, CDR1 is SEHNR and CDR2 is FQNEAQ (reference sequence). The CDR3 is 13 amino acids. Trimming removed 1 base at V and 6 bases at J, with 6 bases between. The CDR3 reads CASSLDIDEKLFF. The DNA for the CDR3 is TGTGCCAGCAGCTTAGACATCGATGAAAAACTGTTTTTT.

V is TRBV27 and J is TRBJ2-5; 10 positions agree with TRBD2. The germline V gene has CDR1 MNHEY and CDR2 SMNVEV (reference sequence). V was pared by 4 bases and J by 5 bases, with 4 bases of the junction left unmatched. CDR3 length: 14 residues. The CDR3 nucleotides are TGTGCCAGCAGTTCTAGCGGGAGTTATGAGACCCAGTACTTC. It yields the protein CASSSSGSYETQYF.

The chain links TRBV7-9 to TRBJ2-1, with 9 bases matching TRBD1. This CDR3 has 15 amino acids. Germline V gives CDR1 SEHNR, CDR2 FQNEAQ (reference sequence). V dropped 5 bases and J dropped 5; count of bases not matched to a gene: 7. The CDR3 DNA reads TGTGCCAGCAGCCACGGGACAGGGAGAAACAATGAGCAGTTCTTC. It encodes CASSHGTGRNNEQFF.

This clone has just one count. The V gene is TRBV10-2, the J gene TRBJ2-5; 7 nucleotides line up with TRBD2. This CDR3 contains 13 residues. Germline CDR1 and CDR2: WSHSY and SAAADI. Losses at the gene ends were 9 bases for V and 3 bases for J; bases not matched to a gene: 7. CDR3 residues: CASLAGQEETQYF. In DNA, the CDR3 is TGCGCCAGTTTAGCGGGCCAAGAAGAGACCCAGTACTTC.

The chain uses TRBV5-8 and TRBJ2-5, with D perhaps TRBD2 (6 bases). The CDR3 loop spans 14 amino acids. Germline CDR1 reads SGHTS; CDR2 reads YDEGEE. The V end lost 5 bases, the J end lost 1 base, and 12 bases lay between the germline ends. This CDR3 is CASRRTSSQETQYF. CDR3 bases: TGTGCCAGCAGGCGTACTAGCAGCCAAGAGACCCAGTACTTC.

This chain uses TRBV7-9 with TRBJ2-1; TRBD2 agrees at 12 bases. CDR3 length equals 16 residues. The germline V gene has CDR1 SEHNR and CDR2 FQNEAQ (reference sequence). V lost 5 bases and J lost 10; bases outside the gene matches: 12. The CDR3, as DNA: TGTGCCAGCAGCCCTTCGAGGCTAGCGGGAGGGGCGGAGCAGTTCTTC. This sequence encodes CASSPSRLAGGAEQFF.

The V and J genes are TRBV7-9 and TRBJ1-1, with D uncertain. The CDR3 length is 15 residues. Trimming cost V 6 bases and J 6 bases, with 20 bases left between them. From germline, CDR1 is SEHNR and CDR2 FQNEAQ (reference sequence). The CDR3 sequence is CASSPVTGLGAEAFF. The CDR3 DNA is TGTGCCAGCAGTCCCGTAACGGGCCTCGGGGCTGAAGCTTTCTTT.

The V and J genes are TRBV5-4 and TRBJ2-7, with 11 bases matching TRBD2. Losses at the gene ends were 2 bases for V and 3 bases for J; bases not matched to a gene: 7. This CDR3 comprises 16 residues. Germline CDR1 and CDR2: SGHNT and YYREEE (reference sequence). The DNA of the CDR3 is TGTGCCAGCAGCTTACCCGGGACTAGCGGTTACTACGAGCAGTACTTC. It codes for CASSLPGTSGYYEQYF.

The CDR3 protein is CASSPTGVGYGYTF. CDR3 coding DNA: TGCGCCAGCAGCCCAACAGGGGTCGGGTATGGCTACACCTTC. This rearrangement joins TRBV5-1 to TRBJ1-2; 7 nucleotides align to TRBD1. This CDR3 has 14 amino acids. V dropped 4 bases and J dropped 5; count of bases not matched to a gene: 8. CDR1 and CDR2 (germline): SGHRS, YFSETQ.

The chain employs TRBV28 and TRBJ2-7, with 8 bases identical to TRBD1. Germline assignment: CDR1 MDHEN and CDR2 SYDVKM. The length of the CDR3 is 17 residues. V lost 6 bases and J lost 0; bases outside the gene matches: 13. The DNA of the CDR3 is TGTGCCAGCAGCCCAGGACAGGGTTCATCCTTCTCCTACGAGCAGTACTTC. Translation gives CASSPGQGSSFSYEQYF. Full variable domain (rest looked up from reference TRBV28 and TRBJ2-7): DVKVTQSSRYLVKRTGEKVFLECVQDMDHENMFWYRQDPGLGLRLIYFSYDVKMKEKGDIPEGYSVSREKKERFSLILESASTNQTSMYLCASSPGQGSSFSYEQYFGPGTRLTVT.

The genes are TRBV27 and TRBJ2-1; 12 bases are shared with TRBD2. The CDR3 is 15 residues long. Per the germline V gene, CDR1 is MNHEY and CDR2 is SMNVEV (reference sequence). With 4 bases clipped from V and 7 bases from J, the junction kept 5 bases outside the gene matches. The CDR3 DNA follows: TGTGCCAGCAGTTCTAGCGGGAGGGCCATAAATGAGCAGTTCTTC. Protein product: CASSSSGRAINEQFF.

The chain recombines TRBV7-2 with TRBJ2-3, with 13 nucleotides matching TRBD2. Unmatched junction bases numbered 9, after V lost 1 base and J lost 8 bases. This CDR3 spans 17 amino acids. Germline-derived CDR1 and CDR2 are SGHTA and FQGNSA. CDR3: CASSLVGTSGTIGTQYF. CDR3 nucleotides: TGTGCCAGCAGCTTAGTTGGGACTAGCGGGACTATTGGTACGCAGTATTTT.

The chain employs TRBV4-1 and TRBJ1-5; TRBD1 aligns across 8 bases. J lost 6 bases, V lost 0 bases, and 4 bases had no gene match. CDR3 size: 15 residues. CDR1 is MGHRA, CDR2 YSYEKL, per germline. The CDR3, as DNA: TGCGCCAGCAGCCAAGATGACAGGGGCAGTCAGCCCCAGCATTTT. Its translation: CASSQDDRGSQPQHF.

The V call is TRBV28, the J call TRBJ2-7; TRBD2 matches at 8 bases. The CDR3 is made up of 17 amino acids. Germline loops: CDR1 MDHEN, CDR2 SYDVKM. V was clipped by 6 bases and J by 6 bases; unmatched bases: 19. For the CDR3, the DNA is TGTGCCAGCAGCAAACTTCTAGCGGGTGGCCTGTCATCCGAGCAGTACTTC. Its translation is CASSKLLAGGLSSEQYF.

Comment on this clone: Germline and junction disagree at one end, which may indicate a read error. The chain links TRBV7-9 to TRBJ1-2; a weak D match, TRBD1 (6 bases). The CDR3 extends over 14 amino acids. CDR1 and CDR2 from the germline V gene are SEHNR and FQNEAQ (reference sequence). CDR3 in DNA: TGTTCCAGCAGCTTATCCCCAAACAGGGACGGCTACACCTTC. Its protein product is CSSSLSPNRDGYTF.